The T cell receptor beta chain described here comes from a study of blood T cell repertoires in COVID-19. Sequencing used immunoSEQ multiplex PCR; TCRdb keeps in-frame clones, though not all of them. The sample consists of around 150,000 clones, around 80% of them appearing once. This CDR3 contains 15 residues. Germline V CDR1 and CDR2: LNHDA, SQIVND (reference sequence). Trimming took 3 bases from V and 0 from J; bases not matched to a gene: 4. What was sequenced was peripheral blood. This TCR was sampled from a woman of 80 years or more with acute or convalescent COVID-19. This chain uses TRBV19 with TRBJ2-5, with TRBD2 matching 7 bases. This CDR3 is CASSMTSLYQETQYF. The DNA for the CDR3 is TGTGCCAGTAGTATGACTAGCCTGTACCAAGAGACCCAGTACTTC. Using reference TRBV19 and TRBJ2-5 for the parts outside the CDR3, the full variable domain is DGGITQSPKYLFRKEGQNVTLSCEQNLNHDAMYWYRQDPGQGLRLIYYSQIVNDFQKGDIAEGYSVSREKKESFPLTVTSAQKNPTAFYLCASSMTSLYQETQYFGPGTRLLVL.